This TCR beta chain was sequenced in a study of T cell repertoires in cytomegalovirus infection. Study background: Public TCR beta signatures indicated both CMV infection and matching HLA type. Findings of the study overall: Cumulative frequency (of public TCR beta family members) identified carriers of CMV plus the relevant HLA. HLA-C-restricted CMV clonotypes gave the most frequent clonotype in two of eight donors.

MiXCR, applied by TCRdb to the reads, yields one record per CDR3 protein. This sample has hundreds of thousands of distinct CDR3 sequences, with about 11% found just once. This clonotype was recorded many times. Its antigen is unknown. The CDR3 is made up of 12 amino acids. Trimming took off 3 bases at V and 2 bases at J, with 3 bases between the two ends. Sample: PBMCs. This chain connects TRBV12-3 or TRBV12-4 to TRBJ2-3; D unclear. The receptor's source is a human donor in good health (CMV status not recorded). Some clones in this sample may be carry-over from other donors' samples. The CDR3 here is CASSFNTDTQYF. The CDR3 DNA reads TGTGCCAGCAGTTTCAACACAGATACGCAGTATTTT.